The present TCR beta chain was sequenced within a study of memory CD4+ T cells and cytomegalovirus serostatus. General study points: CD4+ memory repertoires contained 67 of 164 reported CMV TCRbeta sequences. The CMV-associated TCR signature appears largely within the CD4+ memory repertoire.

Germline V gives CDR1 SGHRS, CDR2 YFSETQ. Deletions cut 7 bases from V and 1 base from J, with 17 bases between. The CDR3 runs 15 residues. Sequencing was performed with immunoSEQ multiplex PCR; in TCRdb, only in-frame clones are kept and a portion is missing. The sample carries approximately 44,000 clones, over 65% recorded once. Single viable CD3+CD4+CD8-CD45RO+ cells were sorted as the memory CD4+ T cells. As regards this clone: The antigen is not known.

The TCR originated in an adult in good health and CMV-seronegative. Sequencing used memory CD4+ T cells from blood. This chain connects TRBV5-1 to TRBJ1-1, with unresolved D. The CDR3 nucleotides are TGCGCCAGCGACCCGGGTGGCGGCAAGAACACTGAAGCTTTCTTT. Its translation: CASDPGGGKNTEAFF.